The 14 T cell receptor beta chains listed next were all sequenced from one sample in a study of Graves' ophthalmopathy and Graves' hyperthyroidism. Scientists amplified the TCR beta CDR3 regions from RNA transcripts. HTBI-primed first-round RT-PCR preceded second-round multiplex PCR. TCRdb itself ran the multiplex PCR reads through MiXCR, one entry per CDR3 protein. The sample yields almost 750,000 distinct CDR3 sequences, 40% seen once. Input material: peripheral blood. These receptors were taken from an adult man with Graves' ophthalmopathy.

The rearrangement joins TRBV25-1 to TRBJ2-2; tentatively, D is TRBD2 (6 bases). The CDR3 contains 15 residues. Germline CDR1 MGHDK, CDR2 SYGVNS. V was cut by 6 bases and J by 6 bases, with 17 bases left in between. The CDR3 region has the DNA TGTGCCAGCAGCTTCTTTGGCGGGGCGCCCGGGGAGCTGTTTTTT. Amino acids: CASSFFGGAPGELFF.

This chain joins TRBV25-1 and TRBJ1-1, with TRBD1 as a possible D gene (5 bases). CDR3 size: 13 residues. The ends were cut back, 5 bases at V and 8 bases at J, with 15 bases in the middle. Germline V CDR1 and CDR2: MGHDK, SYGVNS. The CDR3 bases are TGTGCCAGCAGTCTTCCCAGGGTAAGCGAAGCTTTCTTT. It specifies CASSLPRVSEAFF.

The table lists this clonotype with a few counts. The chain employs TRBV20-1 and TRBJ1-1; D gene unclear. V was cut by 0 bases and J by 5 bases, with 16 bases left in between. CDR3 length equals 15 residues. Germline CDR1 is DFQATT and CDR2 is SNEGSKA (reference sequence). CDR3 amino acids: CSAREHKKGETEAFF. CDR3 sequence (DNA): TGCAGTGCTAGAGAACATAAGAAGGGCGAGACTGAAGCTTTCTTT.

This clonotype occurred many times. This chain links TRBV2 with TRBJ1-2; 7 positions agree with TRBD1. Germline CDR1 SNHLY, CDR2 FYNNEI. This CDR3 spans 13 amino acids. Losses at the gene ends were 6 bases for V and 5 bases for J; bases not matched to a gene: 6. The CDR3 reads CASSAGTAYGYTF. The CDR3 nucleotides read TGTGCCAGCAGCGCGGGGACAGCTTATGGCTACACCTTC.

This CDR3 is CSARETPFQGRWDEQYF. CDR3 in DNA: TGCAGTGCTAGAGAAACCCCCTTCCAGGGTAGATGGGACGAGCAGTACTTC. The chain links TRBV20-1 to TRBJ2-7, with a tentative D call TRBD1 (5 bases). This CDR3 is built from 17 residues. Germline V gene sequence: CDR1 DFQATT, CDR2 SNEGSKA (reference sequence). V was clipped by 0 bases and J by 5 bases, with 23 bases between them.

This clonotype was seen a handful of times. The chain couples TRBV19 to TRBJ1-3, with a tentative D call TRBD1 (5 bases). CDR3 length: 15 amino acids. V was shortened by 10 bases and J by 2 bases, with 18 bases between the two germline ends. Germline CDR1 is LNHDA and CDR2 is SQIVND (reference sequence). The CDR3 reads CATEESQAPGNTIYF. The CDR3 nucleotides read TGTGCCACCGAGGAGTCACAGGCCCCTGGAAACACCATATATTTT.

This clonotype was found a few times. This CDR3 reads CASSLTVSTTGELFF. In DNA, the CDR3 is TGTGCCAGCAGCTTAACTGTCAGTACCACCGGGGAGCTGTTTTTT. V and J are TRBV7-9 and TRBJ2-2; D remains unclear. Trimming took off 2 bases at V and 4 bases at J, with 11 bases between the two ends. Germline values: CDR1 SEHNR, CDR2 FQNEAQ (reference sequence). This CDR3 is 15 amino acids long. The complete variable domain, with remaining parts taken from reference TRBV7-9 and TRBJ2-2, reads DTGVSQNPRHKITKRGQNVTFRCDPISEHNRLYWYRQTLGQGPEFLTYFQNEAQLEKSRLLSDRFSAERPKGSFSTLEIQRTEQGDSAMYLCASSLTVSTTGELFFGEGSRLTVL.

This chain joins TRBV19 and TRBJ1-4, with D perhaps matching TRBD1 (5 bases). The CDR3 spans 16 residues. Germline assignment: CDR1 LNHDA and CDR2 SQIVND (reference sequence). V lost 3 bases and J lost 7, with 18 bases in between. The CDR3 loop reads CASSIGAGSAGEKLFF. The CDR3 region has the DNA TGTGCCAGTAGTATTGGGGCCGGGTCCGCCGGTGAAAAACTGTTTTTT.

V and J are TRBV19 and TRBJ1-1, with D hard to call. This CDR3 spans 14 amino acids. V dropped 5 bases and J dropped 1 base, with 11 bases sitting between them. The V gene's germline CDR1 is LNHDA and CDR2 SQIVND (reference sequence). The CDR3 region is CASSPREPNTEAFF. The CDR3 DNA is TGTGCCAGTAGTCCTCGGGAGCCGAACACTGAAGCTTTCTTT.

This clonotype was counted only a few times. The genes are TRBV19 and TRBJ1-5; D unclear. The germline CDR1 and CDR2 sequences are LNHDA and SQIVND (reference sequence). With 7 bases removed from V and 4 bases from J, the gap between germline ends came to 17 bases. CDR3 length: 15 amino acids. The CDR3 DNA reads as TGTGCCAGTAAACCCCACATCTTTAGTAATCAGCCCCAGCATTTT. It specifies CASKPHIFSNQPQHF.

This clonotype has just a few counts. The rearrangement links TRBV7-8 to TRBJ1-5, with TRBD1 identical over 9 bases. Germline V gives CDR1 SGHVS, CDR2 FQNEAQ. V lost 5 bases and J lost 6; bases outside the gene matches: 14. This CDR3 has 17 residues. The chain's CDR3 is CASSPRQGVNSAQPQHF. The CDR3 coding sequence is TGTGCCAGCAGCCCCAGACAGGGGGTGAATTCTGCTCAGCCCCAGCATTTT.

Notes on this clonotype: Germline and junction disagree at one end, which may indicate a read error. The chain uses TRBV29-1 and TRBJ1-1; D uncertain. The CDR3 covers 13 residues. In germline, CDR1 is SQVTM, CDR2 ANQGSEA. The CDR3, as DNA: TGCAGCGTTGTCCGGGCGATGAACATTGAAGCTTTCTTT. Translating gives CSVVRAMNIEAFF.

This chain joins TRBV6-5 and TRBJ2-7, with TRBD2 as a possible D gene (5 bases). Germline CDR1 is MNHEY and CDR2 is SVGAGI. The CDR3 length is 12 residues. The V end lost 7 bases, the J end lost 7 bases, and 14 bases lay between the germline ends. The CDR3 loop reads CASTPRGEEQYF. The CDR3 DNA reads TGTGCCAGCACCCCCCGGGGTGAAGAGCAGTACTTC.

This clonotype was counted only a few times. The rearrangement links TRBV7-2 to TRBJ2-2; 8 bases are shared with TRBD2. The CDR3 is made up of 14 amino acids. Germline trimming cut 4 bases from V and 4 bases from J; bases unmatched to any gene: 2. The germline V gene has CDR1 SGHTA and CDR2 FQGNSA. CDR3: CASSSGTSTGELFF. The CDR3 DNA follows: TGTGCCAGCAGCTCCGGGACTAGCACCGGGGAGCTGTTTTTT. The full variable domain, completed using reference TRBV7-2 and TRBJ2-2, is GAGVSQSPSNKVTEKGKDVELRCDPISGHTALYWYRQSLGQGLEFLIYFQGNSAPDKSGLPSDRFSAERTGGSVSTLTIQRTQQEDSAVYLCASSSGTSTGELFFGEGSRLTVL.